Sequencing of this TCR beta chain was carried out in a study of cytomegalovirus exposure and HLA in healthy donors. Notes on this clone: Its target is not known.

Vbeta (60) and Jbeta (13) primers were used in the PCR. Repertoires were generated with immunoSEQ multiplex PCR, while TCRdb's copy carries only in-frame clones and drops some. The profile shows fewer than 120,000 clones, roughly 80% of them singletons. Study results and limitations: Earlier findings revealed that most TCR beta V segments proved productive either about 90% or about 30% of the time. Owing to their indistinguishability, certain V segments, notably TRBV6-2 and TRBV6-3, were excluded. Most TCR sequences were uncommon, yet certain public TCRs appeared in many donors.

V shed 5 bases and J 10 bases; nucleotides not matched to a gene: 8. The CDR3 is 13 amino acids. Germline CDR1 SGHTA, CDR2 FQGTGA. This chain joins TRBV7-3 and TRBJ2-1, with TRBD2 matching over 7 bases. The clonotype originates from a man aged 25 to 40 in good health and CMV-seropositive. Sequenced material: PBMCs. The DNA of the CDR3 is TGTGCCAGCAGCCCGACCCCGGGGGGAGAGCAGTTCTTC. It specifies CASSPTPGGEQFF.